This TCR beta chain comes out of a study of T cells in Graves' hyperthyroidism and ophthalmopathy. Looking at the study overall: Peripheral blood was drawn at first diagnosis, prior to all treatment.

Using RNA transcripts as the source, TCR beta CDR3 regions were amplified. HTBI primers were employed in a first-round RT-PCR of the TCR CDR3. TCRdb used MiXCR to reprocess the multiplex PCR reads, holding one entry per CDR3 protein. The sample yields about 420,000 distinct CDR3 sequences, 12% to 15% seen once. Stability of Graves' hyperthyroidism was defined as absent ophthalmopathy progression within 18 months. Those patients with uncontrolled infection, other autoimmune disease, pregnancy or lactation were excluded. This clonotype was picked up many times. V shed 0 bases and J shed 8 bases, with 9 bases lying between them. In germline, CDR1 is LNHNV, CDR2 YYDKDF (reference sequence). The CDR3 runs 13 residues.

The sequence was obtained from a woman aged 18-35 years with Graves' hyperthyroidism. Sequenced material: blood. The chain couples TRBV15 to TRBJ2-3; D not certain. The CDR3 here is CATSRDSPTTQYF. Written as DNA, the CDR3 is TGTGCCACCAGCAGAGATTCTCCGACTACGCAGTATTTT.